The 12 T cell receptor beta chains listed next were all sequenced from one sample in a study of T cell responses to AZD1222 COVID-19 vaccine. Data came from immunoSEQ multiplex PCR; TCRdb stores just in-frame clones and leaves some out. This table has fewer than 200,000 clones, around 92% appearing once. Sequencing used peripheral blood, obtained on day 0 of AZD1222 vaccination. These receptors were obtained from an adult in good health.

The chain recombines TRBV4-1 with TRBJ2-3, with D unclear. V lost 2 bases to trimming and J lost 0 bases, with 15 bases between them. The CDR3 extends over 17 amino acids. Germline-derived CDR1 and CDR2 are MGHRA and YSYEKL. The CDR3 DNA follows: TGCGCCAGCAGCCAACGGGTCCTTGGCTCTAGCACAGATACGCAGTATTTT. Its translation is CASSQRVLGSSTDTQYF.

This sequence joins TRBV2 and TRBJ2-5; D is unclear. V lost 3 bases and J 0 bases, leaving 5 bases between the germline ends. The CDR3 totals 13 residues. Germline CDR1 is SNHLY and CDR2 is FYNNEI. CDR3 residues: CASSERHQETQYF. The CDR3 coding sequence is TGTGCCAGCAGTGAGAGACACCAAGAGACCCAGTACTTC.

V and J are TRBV29-1 and TRBJ2-7; no clear D gene. V lost 5 bases and J 4 bases, leaving 6 bases between the germline ends. The germline gives CDR1 SQVTM, CDR2 ANQGSEA. The CDR3 extends over 10 amino acids. The CDR3 DNA reads TGCAGCGTTCAGGAGTACGAGCAGTACTTC. Its translation: CSVQEYEQYF.

The chain carries TRBV4-2 and TRBJ1-2; TRBD1 agrees at 7 bases. In germline, CDR1 is LGHNA, CDR2 YNFKEQ. Trimming cost V 0 bases and J 7 bases; bases outside gene matches: 8. The CDR3 extends over 15 amino acids. The CDR3 loop reads CASSQDRDSISGYTF. CDR3 in DNA: TGTGCCAGCAGCCAAGACCGGGACAGTATCTCTGGCTACACCTTC.

This clone has only one observation. This chain uses TRBV5-1 with TRBJ1-1; tentatively, D is TRBD1 (6 bases). V lost 0 bases, J lost 5 bases, and 17 bases lay in between. The CDR3 length is 16 residues. Germline lookup yields CDR1 SGHRS and CDR2 YFSETQ. CDR3 sequence: CASSLDSGGGRTEAFF. In DNA form, the CDR3 reads TGCGCCAGCAGCTTGGACTCCGGGGGCGGGAGGACTGAAGCTTTCTTT.

This chain uses TRBV7-9 with TRBJ2-1, with a tentative D call TRBD2 (5 bases). V gave up 8 bases and J gave up 4 bases, with 18 bases separating them. Germline values: CDR1 SEHNR, CDR2 FQNEAQ (reference sequence). This CDR3 has 15 residues. CDR3 sequence (DNA): TGTGCCAGCTCGCCTAATAGGGAGAATTACAATGAGCAGTTCTTC. This encodes CASSPNRENYNEQFF.

V gene TRBV7-3 combines with J gene TRBJ2-1; D gene unclear. This CDR3 region has 13 residues. Germline V gene sequence: CDR1 SGHTA, CDR2 FQGTGA. The V end lost 1 base, the J end lost 10 bases, and 11 bases lay between the germline ends. The CDR3 protein is CASSLIGDPEQFF. CDR3 sequence (DNA): TGTGCCAGCAGCTTAATAGGAGACCCGGAGCAGTTCTTC.

The chain has TRBV5-1 and TRBJ1-5; unclear D gene. V lost 4 bases, J lost 9 bases, and 20 bases lay in between. This CDR3 has 15 residues. Germline assignment: CDR1 SGHRS and CDR2 YFSETQ. CDR3 protein: CASSPEGPGRGPQHF. CDR3 nucleotides: TGCGCCAGCAGCCCCGAAGGGCCAGGAAGAGGGCCCCAGCATTTT.

V usage is TRBV12-3 or TRBV12-4 and J usage is TRBJ2-1; D gene ambiguous. Trimming left V 3 bases short and J 6 bases short, with 9 bases between. The CDR3 has 13 amino acids. This chain's CDR3 is CASSFSGANEQFF. As DNA, the CDR3 is TGTGCCAGCAGTTTTTCCGGCGCCAATGAGCAGTTCTTC.

This chain connects TRBV11-1 to TRBJ1-2; D unclear. The CDR3 totals 14 residues. Germline assignment: CDR1 SGHAT and CDR2 FQDESV (reference sequence). Trimming removed 1 base at V and 3 bases at J, with 9 bases between. The CDR3 DNA sequence: TGTGCCAGCAGCTTAGTGGCGACGGACTATGGCTACACCTTC. Encoded protein: CASSLVATDYGYTF.

J is TRBJ1-4 and V is TRBV7-2; D not resolved. The V gene lost 3 bases and the J gene lost 6 bases, with 11 bases spanning the gap. Germline V gene data show CDR1 as SGHTA and CDR2 as FQGNSA. This CDR3 spans 14 amino acids. The CDR3 loop reads CASSLEHYDEKLFF. CDR3 nucleotides: TGTGCCAGCAGCTTGGAGCATTATGATGAAAAACTGTTTTTT.

The CDR3 nucleotides read TGTGCCAGCAGACCGACATCAGCTAACTATGGCTACACCTTC. Encoded protein: CASRPTSANYGYTF. This rearrangement joins TRBV28 to TRBJ1-2; D gene uncertain. The CDR3 has 14 amino acids. V was trimmed by 6 bases and J by 0 bases, leaving 11 bases between them. Germline V CDR1 and CDR2: MDHEN, SYDVKM.